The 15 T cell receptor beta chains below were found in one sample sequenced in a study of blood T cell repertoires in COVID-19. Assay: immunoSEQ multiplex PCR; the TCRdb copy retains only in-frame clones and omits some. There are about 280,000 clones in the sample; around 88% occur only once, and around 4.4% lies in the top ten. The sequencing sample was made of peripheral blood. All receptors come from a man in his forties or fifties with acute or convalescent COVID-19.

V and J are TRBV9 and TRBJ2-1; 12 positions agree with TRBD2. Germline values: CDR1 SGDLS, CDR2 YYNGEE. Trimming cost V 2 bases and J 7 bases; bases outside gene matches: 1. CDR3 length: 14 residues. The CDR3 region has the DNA TGTGCCAGCAGCGTCGGGACTAGCGGGAATGAGCAGTTCTTC. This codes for CASSVGTSGNEQFF.

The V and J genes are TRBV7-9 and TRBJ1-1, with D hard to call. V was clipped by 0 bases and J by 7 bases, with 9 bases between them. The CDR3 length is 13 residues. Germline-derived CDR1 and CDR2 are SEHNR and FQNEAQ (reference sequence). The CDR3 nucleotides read TGTGCCAGCAGCTTAGCGTCCGCCAGTGAAGCTTTCTTT. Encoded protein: CASSLASASEAFF. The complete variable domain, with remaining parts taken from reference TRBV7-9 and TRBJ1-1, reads DTGVSQNPRHKITKRGQNVTFRCDPISEHNRLYWYRQTLGQGPEFLTYFQNEAQLEKSRLLSDRFSAERPKGSFSTLEIQRTEQGDSAMYLCASSLASASEAFFGQGTRLTVV.

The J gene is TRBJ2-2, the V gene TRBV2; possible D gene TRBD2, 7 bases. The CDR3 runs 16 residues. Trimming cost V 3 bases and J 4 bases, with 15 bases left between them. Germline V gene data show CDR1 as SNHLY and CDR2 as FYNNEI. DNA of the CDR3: TGTGCCAGCAGTGATGGGGGGGCCGTAGGCACCGGGGAGCTGTTTTTT. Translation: CASSDGGAVGTGELFF.

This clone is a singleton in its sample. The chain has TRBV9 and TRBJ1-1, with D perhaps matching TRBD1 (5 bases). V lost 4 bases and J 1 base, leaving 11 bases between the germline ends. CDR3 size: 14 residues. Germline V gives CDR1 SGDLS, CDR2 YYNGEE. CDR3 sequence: CASSPSTGNTEAFF. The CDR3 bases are TGTGCCAGCAGCCCCTCCACAGGGAACACTGAAGCTTTCTTT.

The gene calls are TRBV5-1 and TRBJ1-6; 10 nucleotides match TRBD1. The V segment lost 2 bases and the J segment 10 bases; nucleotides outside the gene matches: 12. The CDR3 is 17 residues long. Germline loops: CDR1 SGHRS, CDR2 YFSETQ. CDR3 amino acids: CASSFEPGTGVLSPLHF. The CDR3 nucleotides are TGCGCCAGCAGCTTCGAACCCGGGACAGGGGTCTTATCACCCCTCCACTTT.

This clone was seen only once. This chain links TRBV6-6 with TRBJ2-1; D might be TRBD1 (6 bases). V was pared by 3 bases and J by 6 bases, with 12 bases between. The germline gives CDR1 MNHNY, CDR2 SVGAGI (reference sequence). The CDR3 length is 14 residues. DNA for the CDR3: TGTGCCAGCAGTTATCAGGGGTTAACCAATGAGCAGTTCTTC. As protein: CASSYQGLTNEQFF.

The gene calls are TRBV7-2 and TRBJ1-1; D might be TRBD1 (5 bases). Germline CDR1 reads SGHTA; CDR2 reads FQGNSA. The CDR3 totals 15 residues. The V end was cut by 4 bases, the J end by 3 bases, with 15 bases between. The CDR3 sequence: CASSSFRGTDTEAFF. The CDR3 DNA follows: TGTGCCAGCAGCTCTTTTCGCGGGACCGACACTGAAGCTTTCTTT.

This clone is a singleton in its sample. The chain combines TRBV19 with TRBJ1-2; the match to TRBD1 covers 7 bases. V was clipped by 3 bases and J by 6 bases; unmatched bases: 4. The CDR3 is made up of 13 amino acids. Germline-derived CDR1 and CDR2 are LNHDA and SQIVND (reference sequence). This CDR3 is CASSMQGEDGYTF. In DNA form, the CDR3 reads TGTGCCAGTAGTATGCAGGGGGAGGATGGCTACACCTTC.

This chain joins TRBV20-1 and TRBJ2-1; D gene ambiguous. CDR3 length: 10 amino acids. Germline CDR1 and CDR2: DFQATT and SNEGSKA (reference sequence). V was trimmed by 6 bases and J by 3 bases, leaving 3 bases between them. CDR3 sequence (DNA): TGCAGTGCCATCTACAATGAGCAGTTCTTC. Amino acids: CSAIYNEQFF.

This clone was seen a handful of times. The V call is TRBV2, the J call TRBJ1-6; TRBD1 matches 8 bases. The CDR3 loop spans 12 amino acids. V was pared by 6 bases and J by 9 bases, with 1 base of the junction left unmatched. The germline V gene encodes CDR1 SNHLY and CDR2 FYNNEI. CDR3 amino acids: CASRGTGSPLHF. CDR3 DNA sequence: TGTGCCAGCAGGGGGACAGGTTCACCCCTCCACTTT.

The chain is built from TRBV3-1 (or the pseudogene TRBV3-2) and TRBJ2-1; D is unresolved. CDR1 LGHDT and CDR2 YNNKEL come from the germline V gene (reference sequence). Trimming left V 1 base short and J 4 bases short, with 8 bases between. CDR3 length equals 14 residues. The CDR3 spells CASSQGHGYNEQFF. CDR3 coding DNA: TGTGCCAGCAGCCAAGGACACGGATACAATGAGCAGTTCTTC.

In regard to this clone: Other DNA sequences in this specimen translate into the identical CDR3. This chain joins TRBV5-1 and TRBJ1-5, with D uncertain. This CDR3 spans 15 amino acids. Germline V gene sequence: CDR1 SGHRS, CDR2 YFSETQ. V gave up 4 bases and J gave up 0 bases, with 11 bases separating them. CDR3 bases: TGCGCCAGCAGCCCAACGGGGAATAGCAATCAGCCCCAGCATTTT. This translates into CASSPTGNSNQPQHF.

CDR3 bases: TGTGCCACCAGTGCACTGCCACCCGACGGGGAGCTGTTTTTT. Protein sequence: CATSALPPDGELFF. The chain combines TRBV24-1 with TRBJ2-2; D call uncertain. This CDR3 region has 14 residues. Trimming stripped 5 bases from V and 7 bases from J, with 13 bases between. Germline V gene data show CDR1 as KGHDR and CDR2 as SFDVKD.

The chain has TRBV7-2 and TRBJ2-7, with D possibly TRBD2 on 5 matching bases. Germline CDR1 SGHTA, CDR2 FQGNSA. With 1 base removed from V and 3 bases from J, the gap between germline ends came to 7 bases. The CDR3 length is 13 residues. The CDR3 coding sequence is TGTGCCAGCAGCTTAGGCGGACTCTACGAGCAGTACTTC. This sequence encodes CASSLGGLYEQYF.

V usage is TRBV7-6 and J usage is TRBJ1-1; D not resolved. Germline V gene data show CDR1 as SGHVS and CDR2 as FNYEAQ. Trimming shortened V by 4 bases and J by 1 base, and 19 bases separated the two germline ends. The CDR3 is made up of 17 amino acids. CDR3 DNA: TGTGCCAGCAGCTCACACATCATGCAGGAACAGAACACTGAAGCTTTCTTT. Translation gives CASSSHIMQEQNTEAFF.